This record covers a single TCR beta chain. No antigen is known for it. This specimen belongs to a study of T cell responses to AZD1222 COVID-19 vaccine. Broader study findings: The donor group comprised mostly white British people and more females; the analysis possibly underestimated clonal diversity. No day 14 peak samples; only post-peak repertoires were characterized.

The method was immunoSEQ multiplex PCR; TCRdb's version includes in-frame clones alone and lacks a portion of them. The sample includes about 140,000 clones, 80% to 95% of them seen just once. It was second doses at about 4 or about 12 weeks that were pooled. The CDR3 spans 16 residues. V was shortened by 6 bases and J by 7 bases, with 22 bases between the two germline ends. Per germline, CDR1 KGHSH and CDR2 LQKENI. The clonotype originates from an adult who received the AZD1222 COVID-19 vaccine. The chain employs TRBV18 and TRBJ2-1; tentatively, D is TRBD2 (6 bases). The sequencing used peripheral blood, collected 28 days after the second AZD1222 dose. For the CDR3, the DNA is TGTGCCAGCTCCCGGGTAAAACGCCGGAGCGGGAATGAGCAGTTCTTC. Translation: CASSRVKRRSGNEQFF.